The present entry profiles one T cell receptor (beta chain) with its context. Its specificity is not known. Trimming removed 0 bases from V and 0 bases from J, with 13 bases in between. Germline V gives CDR1 DFQATT, CDR2 SNEGSKA (reference sequence). The CDR3 has 16 residues. A universal primer site was added by template switching, and unique molecular identifiers were carried by the cDNA. TCRdb called the 5' RACE reads again in MiXCR, with one record for every CDR3 protein. The sample contains just over 450,000 distinct CDR3 sequences, approximately 15% of which appear only once. This entry belongs to a study of identical twins. Whole-study results and caveats: Insertions ran lower in abundant cord blood beta clonotypes, though not in memory repertoires.

The same specimen was also included in a second study, on yellow fever vaccine responses in identical twins.

The chain joins TRBV20-1 to TRBJ2-3; unclear D gene. This TCR was recovered from a woman aged 18-29 years in good health. Sequencing was performed on CD4+ T cells sorted from blood. CDR3 sequence reads: CSARDTASTSTDTQYF. The CDR3 DNA is TGCAGTGCTAGAGATACGGCGTCGACTAGCACAGATACGCAGTATTTT.